Shown below are 16 T cell receptor beta chains from a single sample sequenced in a study of T cells in tumors after PD-1 blockade. This table comes from immunoSEQ multiplex PCR, and its TCRdb copy is limited to in-frame clones, with some not included. The sample holds around 13,000 clones, 82% seen once. The input for sequencing was PBMCs, taken after anti-PD-1 treatment. These receptors all come from a human donor with basal cell carcinoma.

The chain has TRBV27 and TRBJ2-5; 14 bases are a match to TRBD2. The CDR3 length is 13 residues. Germline CDR1 and CDR2: MNHEY and SMNVEV (reference sequence). For the CDR3, the DNA is TGTACCACCGGGACTAGCGGGAGTGAGACCCAGTACTTC. Translation: CTTGTSGSETQYF.

The chain joins TRBV12-5 to TRBJ2-1; D uncertain. Germline CDR1 LGHNT, CDR2 FRNRAP. Between the trimmed V and J ends, which lost 6 bases and 3 bases, there was a span of 9 bases. The CDR3 covers 13 residues. CDR3 amino acids: CASGIGRYNEQFF. The CDR3 bases are TGTGCTAGTGGCATAGGACGCTACAATGAGCAGTTCTTC.

The chain employs TRBV5-4 and TRBJ1-2; D is uncertain. Trimming pared 0 bases from V and 2 bases from J, leaving 14 bases between. Germline lookup yields CDR1 SGHNT and CDR2 YYREEE (reference sequence). CDR3 length equals 16 residues. CDR3 region: CASSLGGGGPNYGYTF. The CDR3 DNA follows: TGTGCCAGCAGCTTGGGAGGAGGCGGGCCCAACTATGGCTACACCTTC.

CDR3 nucleotide sequence: TGTGCCAGCAGTTACGCCAGGGGGATATCCTACGAGCAGTACTTC. Amino acid sequence: CASSYARGISYEQYF. V gene TRBV6-5 combines with J gene TRBJ2-7; 7 bases line up with TRBD1. Germline V gene sequence: CDR1 MNHEY, CDR2 SVGAGI. The CDR3 loop spans 15 amino acids. V shed 2 bases, J shed 1 base, and the junction held 5 bases outside the gene matches.

The chain has TRBV12-5 and TRBJ1-2; perhaps TRBD1 as D (6 bases). The germline CDR1 and CDR2 sequences are LGHNT and FRNRAP. The CDR3 consists of 17 residues. Trimming removed 6 bases from V and 2 bases from J, with 22 bases in between. CDR3 in DNA: TGTGCTAGTGGCCCCGATGGGATACCGGGACAAAACTATGGCTACACCTTC. Translated, it gives CASGPDGIPGQNYGYTF.

This chain connects TRBV2 to TRBJ2-7, with TRBD2 matching 8 bases. The V gene's germline CDR1 is SNHLY and CDR2 FYNNEI. The J segment lost 2 bases and the V segment lost 6 bases, leaving 21 bases of the junction unmatched. This CDR3 comprises 19 residues. CDR3: CASSKTGGGYFRNPYEQYF. The CDR3 DNA is TGTGCCAGCAGCAAGACGGGGGGGGGATACTTCCGAAACCCCTACGAGCAGTACTTC.

The chain uses TRBV5-1 and TRBJ2-5; perhaps TRBD2 as D (5 bases). Per germline, CDR1 SGHRS and CDR2 YFSETQ. The length of the CDR3 is 16 residues. V shed 2 bases and J shed 0 bases, with 14 bases lying between them. The CDR3 nucleotides read TGCGCCAGCAGCTTAGGAGGCCAGGCAAACCAAGAGACCCAGTACTTC. It specifies CASSLGGQANQETQYF.

The chain carries TRBV6-5 and TRBJ2-6; the D call may be TRBD1 or TRBD2 (6 bases each). The germline V gene has CDR1 MNHEY and CDR2 SVGAGI. This CDR3 contains 15 residues. Deletions cut 3 bases from V and 4 bases from J, with 10 bases between. DNA for the CDR3: TGTGCCAGCAGTTATCGGGGGCCCGGGGCCAACGTCCTGACTTTC. The encoded protein is CASSYRGPGANVLTF.

The CDR3 DNA reads TGTGCCAGCAGTTTGGGCCCACAGGCGCCGTACTTC. Translated: CASSLGPQAPYF. The V and J genes are TRBV12-3 or TRBV12-4 and TRBJ2-5; perhaps TRBD1 as D (5 bases). The CDR3 is made up of 12 amino acids. V lost 3 bases and J 13 bases, leaving 15 bases between the germline ends.

J is TRBJ1-2 and V is TRBV25-1; D remains unclear. V was cut by 2 bases and J by 4 bases, with 5 bases left in between. This CDR3 comprises 12 residues. Germline assignment: CDR1 MGHDK and CDR2 SYGVNS. DNA for the CDR3: TGTGCCAGCAGTGAACCTTTCTATGGCTACACCTTC. It translates to CASSEPFYGYTF.

As DNA, the CDR3 is TGTGCCAGCAGCTTGGACAGGGGGTGGGGGGCCACAGATACGCAGTATTTT. This sequence encodes CASSLDRGWGATDTQYF. The chain recombines TRBV5-4 with TRBJ2-3; TRBD1 agrees at 8 bases. Germline V gives CDR1 SGHNT, CDR2 YYREEE (reference sequence). Trimming removed 0 bases from V and 2 bases from J; junction bases left unmatched: 8. The CDR3 is made up of 17 amino acids. The whole variable domain, remainder taken from reference TRBV5-4 and TRBJ2-3, is ETGVTQSPTHLIKTRGQQVTLRCSSQSGHNTVSWYQQALGQGPQFIFQYYREEENGRGNFPPRFSGLQFPNYSSELNVNALELDDSALYLCASSLDRGWGATDTQYFGPGTRLTVL.

The J gene is TRBJ1-1, the V gene TRBV20-1; unclear D gene. The CDR3 spans 11 residues. CDR1 is DFQATT and CDR2 is SNEGSKA in the germline V gene (reference sequence). With 6 bases removed from V and 4 bases from J, the gap between germline ends came to 9 bases. The CDR3: CSARPGTEAFF. In DNA form, the CDR3 reads TGCAGTGCCCGCCCGGGCACTGAAGCTTTCTTT.

This clone has a single count. J is TRBJ1-1 and V is TRBV19; D not resolved. Deletions cut 3 bases from V and 3 bases from J, with 14 bases between. CDR1 and CDR2 from the germline V gene are LNHDA and SQIVND (reference sequence). This CDR3 contains 15 residues. Here the CDR3 reads CASSMDLREDTEAFF. In DNA form, the CDR3 reads TGTGCCAGTAGTATGGACCTTCGGGAAGACACTGAAGCTTTCTTT.

The gene calls are TRBV27 and TRBJ1-1; 8 bases match TRBD1. Germline-derived CDR1 and CDR2 are MNHEY and SMNVEV (reference sequence). With V trimmed by 0 bases and J by 5 bases, 5 bases remained unmatched. CDR3 length: 15 amino acids. The CDR3 spells CASSLSPGGHTEAFF. CDR3 bases: TGTGCCAGCAGTTTATCCCCAGGGGGCCATACTGAAGCTTTCTTT.

The rearrangement joins TRBV15 to TRBJ2-1, with 13 bases matching TRBD2. CDR3 length: 20 residues. Trimming at V came to 5 bases and at J to 6 bases, leaving 19 bases not matched to a gene. Germline CDR1 LNHNV, CDR2 YYDKDF (reference sequence). In DNA form, the CDR3 reads TGTGCCACCAGCCCCGGAATGAGGGGACTAGCGGGACGGTTCAGCAATGAGCAGTTCTTC. This translates into CATSPGMRGLAGRFSNEQFF. The entire variable domain, with the rest obtained from reference TRBV15 and TRBJ2-1, is as follows: DAMVIQNPRYQVTQFGKPVTLSCSQTLNHNVMYWYQQKSSQAPKLLFHYYDKDFNNEADTPDNFQSRRPNTSFCFLDIRSPGLGDTAMYLCATSPGMRGLAGRFSNEQFFGPGTRLTVL.

The V and J genes are TRBV20-1 and TRBJ2-5; D might be TRBD1 (5 bases). CDR1 and CDR2 from the germline V gene are DFQATT and SNEGSKA (reference sequence). CDR3 length: 16 residues. Trimming left V 3 bases short and J 0 bases short, with 17 bases between. The CDR3 sequence is CSASNRKGKYQETQYF. The CDR3 coding sequence is TGCAGTGCTAGTAACCGGAAGGGGAAGTACCAAGAGACCCAGTACTTC.